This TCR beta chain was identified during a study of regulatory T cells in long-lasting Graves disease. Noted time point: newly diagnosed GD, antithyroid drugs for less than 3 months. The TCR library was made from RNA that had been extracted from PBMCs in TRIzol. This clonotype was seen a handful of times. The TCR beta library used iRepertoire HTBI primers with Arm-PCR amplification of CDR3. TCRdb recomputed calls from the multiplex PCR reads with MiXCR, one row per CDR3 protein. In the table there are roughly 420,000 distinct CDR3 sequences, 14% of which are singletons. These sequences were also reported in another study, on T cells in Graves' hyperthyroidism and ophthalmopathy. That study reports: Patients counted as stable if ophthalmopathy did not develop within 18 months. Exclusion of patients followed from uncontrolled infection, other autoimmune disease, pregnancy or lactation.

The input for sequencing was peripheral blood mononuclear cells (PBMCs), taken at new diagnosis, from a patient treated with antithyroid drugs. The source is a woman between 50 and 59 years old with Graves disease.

This CDR3 is CASSLQGAAWETQYF. In nucleotides, the CDR3 is TGTGCCAGCAGCTTACAGGGGGCCGCGTGGGAGACCCAGTACTTC. The rearrangement uses TRBV7-9 and TRBJ2-5; 8 bases align to TRBD1. Germline lookup yields CDR1 SEHNR and CDR2 FQNEAQ (reference sequence). V gave up 2 bases and J gave up 5 bases; unmatched junction bases: 7. This CDR3 is 15 amino acids long.